A single T cell receptor beta chain is shown here with its context. No antigen is known for it. No much larger clone is present one base from it, and per-base qualities are unavailable. This specimen comes from a study of neoadjuvant nivolumab and ipilimumab in lung cancer (dated by TCRdb to the early 2020s). Concerning the study at large: Nivolumab was administered intravenously at 3 mg/kg on days 1, 15 and 29, and in the combination arm ipilimumab 1 mg/kg was added on day 1 only. The primary trial endpoint was the major pathologic response (MPR) rate in the intention-to-treat population in each study arm. A total of about 46 patients with operable NSCLC were treated in the trial, with around 23 randomized to nivolumab monotherapy and approximately 20 randomized to nivolumab plus ipilimumab. TCR repertoires in pretherapy (baseline) peripheral blood were compared with TCR repertoires in tumors resected at surgery after neoadjuvant immune checkpoint blockade. Matched pretherapy and resected tumor pairs were analyzed from seven patients, of whom four had been treated with nivolumab and three with nivolumab plus ipilimumab.

Study-wide conclusions, independent of this receptor: Tumor T-cell richness and clonality rose from pretherapy to surgery in three of three dual-therapy tumors but in only two of four nivolumab-treated tumors. TCR sequencing was performed in a small number of samples. Greater TCR richness and clonality were observed in resected tumors than in tumor-adjacent uninvolved lung, and increases were observed in more dual-therapy-treated tumors. No significant correlation was found between TCR clonality and pathologic tumor regression, and only a single major-pathologic-response sample was available for the analysis of TCR clonality versus pathologic tumor regression. Richness in tumors resected after neoadjuvant therapy showed a positive correlation with pretherapy blood TCR richness (Spearman R ~ 0.8).

The CDR3 measures 15 amino acids from cysteine to phenylalanine. The CDR3 DNA has 45 bases and is translated from base 1. V lost 3 bases and J lost 4 bases, and the count of bases not matched to a germline gene is 7. In the germline V gene, CDR1 corresponds to KGHSH and CDR2 to LQKENI. The time point label of this sample denotes: at surgical resection after neoadjuvant nivolumab +/- ipilimumab. The samples were obtained from NEOSTAR, a phase 2 randomized trial that tested neoadjuvant nivolumab or nivolumab plus ipilimumab, followed by surgery, in operable NSCLC. The library was obtained by the immunoSEQ multiplex PCR assay. As for the authors' bioinformatics: Repertoires were summarized by richness and clonality, and significantly expanded and contracted clones were identified between pre- and post-therapy samples. TCRdb carries this immuneACCESS record with in-frame sequences only. Its versions omit some clonotypes, under half of them owing to an unresolved V gene in the studies checked, with the rest unexplained. That table furnishes V, J and clone size, whereas the DNA furnished D and trimming. A total of more than 20,000 clones appear in this sample, roughly 80% of them only once. The ten largest clones add up to 7.5% to 10% of the sample.

The TCR originated in an adult with non-small cell lung cancer. The source material was tumor tissue, sampled after neoadjuvant nivolumab, alone or with ipilimumab, at or shortly before surgery. The chain is made from TRBV18 and TRBJ1-1, and 8 junction bases match TRBD1. CDR3 region: CASSPQGARLTEAFF. The DNA sequence follows: TGTGCCAGCTCACCTCAGGGGGCGAGACTCACTGAAGCTTTCTTT.